Listed below are T cell receptor beta chains from one sample, sequenced in a study of control samples from healthy donors and cancer patients. Repertoires were generated with immunoSEQ multiplex PCR, while TCRdb's copy carries only in-frame clones and drops some. The sample consists of tens of thousands of clones, about 85% of them appearing once. Sequenced sample: blood. Receptors originate from a woman aged 45 to 65 in good health. The CDR3 runs from the conserved cysteine through the conserved F or W. The D gene is left open where the match is weak. Clone size is stated in some rows and not others, as once, few, many or a class when expanded.

CDR3 DNA,CDR3 protein,V gene,J gene,D gene,clone size
TGTGCCAGCAGCTTAGCGGGGGGACTAGCGGGGGCTTGGTTTGGGATTGAGACCCAGTACTTC,CASSLAGGLAGAWFGIETQYF,TRBV7-8,TRBJ2-5,TRBD2,.
TGCGCCAGCAGCTTGGAGTCAGAACCCCGAGAGACCCAGTACTTC,CASSLESEPRETQYF,TRBV5-1,TRBJ2-5,.,once
TGTGCCAGCAGCTCCCTCTCGGGTCGCCGGAACACCGGGGAGCTGTTTTTT,CASSSLSGRRNTGELFF,TRBV7-2,TRBJ2-2,.,.
TGTGCCAGCAGCCCCCTAGCGGGAGTGGCCAATGAGCAGTTCTTC,CASSPLAGVANEQFF,TRBV6-4,TRBJ2-1,TRBD2,.
TGTGCCAGTAGAGGGAAGGGGATGAGAAACGCTTTCTTT,CASRGKGMRNAFF,TRBV19,TRBJ1-1,.,once
TGTGCCAGCAGTGAGACAGTGCCCGGGGAGCTGTTTTTT,CASSETVPGELFF,TRBV6-2/TRBV6-3,TRBJ2-2,.,.
TGTGCCAGTTCCCCGAGGCCCAGGGTGGACACCGGGGAGCTGTTTTTT,CASSPRPRVDTGELFF,TRBV19,TRBJ2-2,.,.
TGTGCCAGTAGTCGGGGGGAGCTGAACACTGAAGCTTTCTTT,CASSRGELNTEAFF,TRBV19,TRBJ1-1,.,.
TGTGCCAGCAGCACGGACACAGATACGCAGTATTTT,CASSTDTDTQYF,TRBV6-5,TRBJ2-3,.,.
TGTGCCAGCAGCAGCTTGCATGGTTACCAAGAGACCCAGTACTTC,CASSSLHGYQETQYF,TRBV5-8,TRBJ2-5,.,.
TGTGCCAGCAGCCAAGGAGGGGGGCGGGGCTACGAGCAGTACTTC,CASSQGGGRGYEQYF,TRBV3-1/TRBV3-2,TRBJ2-7,.,.
TGTGCCAGCAGCTCGACCCCCACAGGCTACGAGCAGTACTTC,CASSSTPTGYEQYF,TRBV11-3,TRBJ2-7,.,medium-sized
TGTGCCAGCAGCTTCGGACAGGGTGAAGCTTTCTTT,CASSFGQGEAFF,TRBV7-8,TRBJ1-1,TRBD1,.
TGTGCCAGCTCACCATACCCGATGGCCGGGGAGCTGTTTTTT,CASSPYPMAGELFF,TRBV18,TRBJ2-2,.,.
TGCGCCAGCAGCTTGGCCTGGGTAGCGGGGGGACAAGAGACCCAGTACTTC,CASSLAWVAGGQETQYF,TRBV5-1,TRBJ2-5,TRBD2,.
TGTGCCATCAGTGAGTCAGGGGACTATGGCTACACCTTC,CAISESGDYGYTF,TRBV10-3,TRBJ1-2,.,few
TGTGCCAGCTCACCACCCGGCAGGTCTCACGAGCAGTACTTC,CASSPPGRSHEQYF,TRBV18,TRBJ2-7,.,.
TGTGCCAGCAGCCTGGACAGGGTATATGGCTACACCTTC,CASSLDRVYGYTF,TRBV28,TRBJ1-2,TRBD1,few
TGTGCCAGCAGCCAAGCCCAGGGGGCCATCGGGGAGCTGTTTTTT,CASSQAQGAIGELFF,TRBV4-2,TRBJ2-2,TRBD1,few
TGTGCCAGCATCCCACAGACAGGGGGCGCCCGTGAAGCTTTCTTT,CASIPQTGGAREAFF,TRBV2,TRBJ1-1,TRBD1,.
TGTGCCAGCGCGAACTATGCAACTAATGAAAAACTGTTTTTT,CASANYATNEKLFF,TRBV25-1,TRBJ1-4,.,.
TGCGCCAGCAGCCGCCGACAGGGCCCTAGGGGCACTGAAGCTTTCTTT,CASSRRQGPRGTEAFF,TRBV4-1,TRBJ1-1,TRBD1,.
TGTGCCACAAGACTTACAGGGTCCTCCTTGGGGGAGCAGTACTTC,CATRLTGSSLGEQYF,TRBV19,TRBJ2-7,.,.
TGTGCCAGCAGTCCGTCGACAGCGCGTGGTGAAAAACTGTTTTTT,CASSPSTARGEKLFF,TRBV6-2/TRBV6-3,TRBJ1-4,.,.
TGTGCCAGCAGTTCCGTTAGGACGAAGGTTGGCTACACCTTC,CASSSVRTKVGYTF,TRBV2,TRBJ1-2,.,.
TGTGCCAGCAGCCCCACCCCACTAGCGGGGGGCTTAGAGACCCAGTACTTC,CASSPTPLAGGLETQYF,TRBV11-2,TRBJ2-5,TRBD2,.
TGTGCCAGCAGCTTAGATAGGGGGGCGAGAGGAGCTTTCTTT,CASSLDRGARGAFF,TRBV7-9,TRBJ1-1,.,.
TGTGCCAGTAGTCCCGACAGAAGGGGTGCGCAGTTCTTC,CASSPDRRGAQFF,TRBV19,TRBJ2-1,.,.
TGTGCCAGCAGCTTAAACAGGGGCATTAACTATGGCTACACCTTC,CASSLNRGINYGYTF,TRBV11-2,TRBJ1-2,TRBD1,.
TGTGCCAGCAGTTACTCGCGGGGTGGGAATCAGCCCCAGCATTTT,CASSYSRGGNQPQHF,TRBV6-5,TRBJ1-5,.,.
TGTGCCAGCAGCTTAGCCCTAGTGGGGGCCTACAATGAGCAGTTCTTC,CASSLALVGAYNEQFF,TRBV11-3,TRBJ2-1,.,.
TGTGTTCCCAAGGGGCGGAGCACAGATACGCAGTATTTT,CVPKGRSTDTQYF,TRBV3-1/TRBV3-2,TRBJ2-3,.,.
TGTGCCAGCAGTGGGATAGGGAAGCCCGGGGAGCTGTTTTTT,CASSGIGKPGELFF,TRBV25-1,TRBJ2-2,.,.
TGTGCCAGCTCACCAGCAGGGGGAAACTATGGCTACACCTTC,CASSPAGGNYGYTF,TRBV18,TRBJ1-2,TRBD1,.
TGTGCCAGCAGCACTAGCGGGGGGGCCGGGGATACGCAGTATTTT,CASSTSGGAGDTQYF,TRBV7-9,TRBJ2-3,TRBD2,.
TGTGCCAGCAGTTTTTTGACAGGGGGAGACAATGAGCAGTTCTTC,CASSFLTGGDNEQFF,TRBV28,TRBJ2-1,TRBD1,.
TGCGCCAGCAGCTTGGGGGGGCTAGCGGGAGGACCTACTCAAGAGACCCAGTACTTC,CASSLGGLAGGPTQETQYF,TRBV5-1,TRBJ2-5,TRBD2,.
TGCGCCAGCAGCTTGGACCAGCGGGAGTTTTGGGAGACCCAGTACTTC,CASSLDQREFWETQYF,TRBV5-1,TRBJ2-5,TRBD2,.
TGTGCCAGTAGCCCCCTGACGGGGAACTATGGCTACACCTTC,CASSPLTGNYGYTF,TRBV19,TRBJ1-2,.,.
TGCGCCAGCAGCCCGGGTGCCCTAGCGGGGGGGGTAACAGATACGCAGTATTTT,CASSPGALAGGVTDTQYF,TRBV4-3,TRBJ2-3,TRBD2,.
TGTGCCAGCAGCCAGGGGTCCGGGACTAGTGTTTCGGCCGGGGAGCTGTTTTTT,CASSQGSGTSVSAGELFF,TRBV3-1/TRBV3-2,TRBJ2-2,TRBD2,.
TGTGCCAGCAGAAAACAGGGGTCCGGGGGCTACACCTTC,CASRKQGSGGYTF,TRBV12-3/TRBV12-4,TRBJ1-2,TRBD1,few
TGTGCCAGCAGCACAGGACAGGTTATAGCGAACACCGGGGAGCTGTTTTTT,CASSTGQVIANTGELFF,TRBV7-9,TRBJ2-2,TRBD1,.
TGTGCCAGCAGCTTAGGCGGGTACTCCTACGAGCAGTACTTC,CASSLGGYSYEQYF,TRBV7-9,TRBJ2-7,.,.
TGTGCCAGCAGCGGACAGGTGGAGAACACTGAAGCTTTCTTT,CASSGQVENTEAFF,TRBV5-6,TRBJ1-1,TRBD1,.
TGTGCCAGCAGTGAAGGGACGGGGGAGGCGGGCTATGGCTACACCTTC,CASSEGTGEAGYGYTF,TRBV6-1,TRBJ1-2,.,.
TGTGCCAGCAGCCTGGGACAGATGAACACTGAAGCTTTCTTT,CASSLGQMNTEAFF,TRBV7-2,TRBJ1-1,TRBD1,.
TGTGCCAGCTCACCCTACGCGGGGGGGCCGACGCAATATGGCTACACCTTC,CASSPYAGGPTQYGYTF,TRBV18,TRBJ1-2,.,once
TGTGCCAGCAGCTTAGTGGGCTATAGCTCCTACAATGAGCAGTTCTTC,CASSLVGYSSYNEQFF,TRBV11-2,TRBJ2-1,.,.
TGTGCCAGCAGTGGAAACAGAGGGGGACTAGACTACGAGCAGTACTTC,CASSGNRGGLDYEQYF,TRBV28,TRBJ2-7,TRBD2,.
TGTGCCAGCAGCTTTTTCCGTTCTTACCGGGACGCCCAAGAGACCCAGTACTTC,CASSFFRSYRDAQETQYF,TRBV11-2,TRBJ2-5,.,.
TGTGCCAGCAGTTTTCACAGGGAAGGAGACTATGGCTACACCTTC,CASSFHREGDYGYTF,TRBV28,TRBJ1-2,.,.
TGTGCCAGCAGTCCCCGGGACAGGGTCCTCGGGGAGCTGTTTTTT,CASSPRDRVLGELFF,TRBV2,TRBJ2-2,TRBD1,few
TGTGCCAGCAGGAGAGCCGTCTCTGGGGCCAACGTCCTGACTTTC,CASRRAVSGANVLTF,TRBV2,TRBJ2-6,.,.
TGTGCCAGCAGCGTAGAGGGGACTGCTAATGAAAAACTGTTTTTT,CASSVEGTANEKLFF,TRBV9,TRBJ1-4,.,.
TGTGCCAGCAGTGAAGGCCGGGACCCCATAGCCAAAAACATTCAGTACTTC,CASSEGRDPIAKNIQYF,TRBV6-1,TRBJ2-4,.,few
TGTGCCAGCAGCTTAGAAGGGGGCGATCATCAGCCCCAGCATTTT,CASSLEGGDHQPQHF,TRBV7-2,TRBJ1-5,TRBD1,.
TGTGCCAGCTCACCTAGCCGCGGGACAGGGTCCACAGATACGCAGTATTTT,CASSPSRGTGSTDTQYF,TRBV18,TRBJ2-3,TRBD1,.
TGTGCCAGCAGCTTGGCTGCCGGACAGGCGGACTATGGCTACACCTTC,CASSLAAGQADYGYTF,TRBV5-5,TRBJ1-2,TRBD1,.